The entry below gives a single T cell receptor (beta chain) sequence along with its context. The data derive from a study of human T cells and chemical hapten exposure. For the study at large: The study traced per-sample TCR yield variation mainly to small differences in pooled library volumes.

Per the germline V gene, CDR1 is SGHRS and CDR2 is YFSETQ. The J segment lost 6 bases and the V segment lost 4 bases, leaving 9 bases of the junction unmatched. The CDR3 contains 15 residues. Unfractionated whole blood yielded total RNA. Library preparation tagged each individual cDNA molecule with a unique molecular identifier. Original analysis: 96,000 or so TCRs per sample was the median, with a range of about 20,000 to 690,600. TCRdb redid the calling of the 5' RACE reads with MiXCR, one entry per CDR3 protein. TCRdb, not the authors, supplied the V and J calls. The repertoire holds around 100,000 distinct CDR3 sequences, with approximately 19% as singletons.

The TCR comes from a human donor in good health. The rearrangement links TRBV5-1 to TRBJ2-1; 8 nucleotides agree with TRBD2. The CDR3 loop reads CASSGLAGLSNEQFF. CDR3 in DNA: TGCGCCAGCAGCGGATTAGCGGGGCTGAGCAATGAGCAGTTCTTC. Together with reference TRBV5-1 and TRBJ2-1, the CDR3 gives the full variable domain: KAGVTQTPRYLIKTRGQQVTLSCSPISGHRSVSWYQQTPGQGLQFLFEYFSETQRNKGNFPGRFSGRQFSNSRSEMNVSTLELGDSALYLCASSGLAGLSNEQFFGPGTRLTVL.